The clone carrying this T cell receptor beta chain was picked up many times. V trimming: 5 bases; J trimming: 0 bases; junction bases outside the gene matches: 6. The CDR3 contains 15 residues. CDR1 is DFQATT and CDR2 is SNEGSKA in the germline V gene (reference sequence). Transcripts of RNA were the source for amplifying TCR beta CDR3 regions. HTBI-primed first-round RT-PCR preceded second-round multiplex PCR. TCRdb fed the multiplex PCR reads into MiXCR, producing one record per CDR3 protein. The data hold about 410,000 distinct CDR3 sequences, with around 20% observed a single time. This entry is derived from a study of Graves' ophthalmopathy and Graves' hyperthyroidism. Turning to the study itself: At the time of initial diagnosis and before any treatment, peripheral blood was collected.

The sequence was obtained from a woman aged 18-29 years with Graves' ophthalmopathy. Material: peripheral blood. The V call is TRBV20-1, the J call TRBJ2-7; 11 positions match TRBD2. The CDR3 bases are TGCAGTGCTTCCTCGACTAGCGGGGCCTCCTACGAGCAGTACTTC. Its protein product is CSASSTSGASYEQYF.